What follows describes a single TCR beta chain. The sample comes from a study of OX40 agonist ivuxolimab in advanced cancers. Clones were read by immunoSEQ multiplex PCR, and TCRdb kept only the in-frame ones, dropping some. The sample carries around 86,000 clones, about 80% recorded once. The sample consisted of CD4+ or CD8+ T cells sorted from blood, taken in a trial of the OX40 agonist ivuxolimab. This TCR was sampled from an adult with an advanced solid tumor such as melanoma, head and neck, liver or kidney cancer.

The CDR3, as DNA: TGTGCCAGCAGCTTAGCGCGGGGGGGGTCGATTTCACCCCTCCACTTT. This sequence encodes CASSLARGGSISPLHF. This chain links TRBV7-2 with TRBJ1-6; maybe TRBD1 (5 bases). The V gene lost 0 bases and the J gene lost 9 bases, with 15 bases spanning the gap. The CDR3 runs to 16 residues. Per germline, CDR1 SGHTA and CDR2 FQGNSA.